This T cell receptor (beta chain) comes out of a study of blood T cells in healthy people across ages. Study conclusions and caveats: In these data, TCR beta diversity tracked strongly with naive T cell percentage.

Each sample yielded at least 6 million isolated PBMCs. Extraction of total RNA produced a minimum of 5.5 micrograms from each sample. Germline V CDR1 and CDR2: SEHNR, FQNEAQ (reference sequence). This CDR3 is 15 amino acids long. J lost 2 bases, V lost 5 bases, and 7 bases had no gene match. This clonotype was recorded only once. Its matching antigen is unknown. With a J-beta primer mix and a sample-barcoded 5' primer, a second PCR ran roughly 7 to 11 cycles. The template-switch adaptor, which had 12 random nucleotides, put a tag on each cDNA molecule. One entry per CDR3 protein results from TCRdb running MiXCR on the 5' RACE reads. Of 700,000 or so distinct CDR3 sequences detected, less than 45% appear once; the ten largest clones hold approximately 29%.

The sequence derives from a man older than 75 in good health. The chain is built from TRBV7-9 and TRBJ2-5, with TRBD1 matching 8 bases. The sequenced sample was blood. This chain's CDR3 is CASSLTGGIQETQYF. In DNA form, the CDR3 reads TGTGCCAGCAGCCTAACAGGGGGTATACAAGAGACCCAGTACTTC.